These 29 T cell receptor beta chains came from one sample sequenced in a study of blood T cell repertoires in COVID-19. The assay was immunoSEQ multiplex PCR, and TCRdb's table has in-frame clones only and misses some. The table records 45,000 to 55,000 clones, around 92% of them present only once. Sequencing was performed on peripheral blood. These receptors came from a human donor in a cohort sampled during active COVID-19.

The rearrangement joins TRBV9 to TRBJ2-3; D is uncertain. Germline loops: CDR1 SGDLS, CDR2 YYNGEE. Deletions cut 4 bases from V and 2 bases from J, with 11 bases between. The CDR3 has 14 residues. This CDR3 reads CASSPSGFTDTQYF. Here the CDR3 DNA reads TGTGCCAGCAGCCCGTCGGGTTTCACAGATACGCAGTATTTT.

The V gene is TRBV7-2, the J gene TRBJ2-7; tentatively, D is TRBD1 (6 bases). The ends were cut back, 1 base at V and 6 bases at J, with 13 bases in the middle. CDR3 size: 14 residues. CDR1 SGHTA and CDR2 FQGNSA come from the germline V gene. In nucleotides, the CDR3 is TGTGCCAGCAGCTTAGGCAGGGGCTCGGGCGAGCAGTACTTC. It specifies CASSLGRGSGEQYF.

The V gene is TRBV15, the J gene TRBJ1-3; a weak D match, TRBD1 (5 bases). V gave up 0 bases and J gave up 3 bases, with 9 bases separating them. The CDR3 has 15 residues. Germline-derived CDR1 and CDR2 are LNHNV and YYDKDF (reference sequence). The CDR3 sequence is CATSRDRTNGNTIYF. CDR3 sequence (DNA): TGTGCCACCAGCAGAGACCGGACAAATGGAAACACCATATATTTT.

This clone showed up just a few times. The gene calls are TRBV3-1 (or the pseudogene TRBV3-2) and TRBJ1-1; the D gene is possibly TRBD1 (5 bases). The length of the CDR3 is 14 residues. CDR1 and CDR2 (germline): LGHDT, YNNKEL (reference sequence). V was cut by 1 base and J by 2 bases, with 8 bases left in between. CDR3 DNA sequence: TGTGCCAGCAGCCAAGCTACAGGAAACACTGAAGCTTTCTTT. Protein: CASSQATGNTEAFF.

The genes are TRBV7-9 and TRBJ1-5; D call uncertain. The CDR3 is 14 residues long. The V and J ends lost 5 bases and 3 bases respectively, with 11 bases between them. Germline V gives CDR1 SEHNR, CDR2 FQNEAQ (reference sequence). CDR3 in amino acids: CASSGPHANQPQHF. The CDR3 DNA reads TGTGCCAGCAGCGGGCCTCACGCCAATCAGCCCCAGCATTTT. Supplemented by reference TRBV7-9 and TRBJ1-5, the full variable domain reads DTGVSQNPRHKITKRGQNVTFRCDPISEHNRLYWYRQTLGQGPEFLTYFQNEAQLEKSRLLSDRFSAERPKGSFSTLEIQRTEQGDSAMYLCASSGPHANQPQHFGDGTRLSIL.

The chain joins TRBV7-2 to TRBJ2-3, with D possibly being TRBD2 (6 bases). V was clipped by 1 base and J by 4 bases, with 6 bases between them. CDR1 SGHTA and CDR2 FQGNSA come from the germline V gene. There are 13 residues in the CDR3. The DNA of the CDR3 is TGTGCCAGCAGCTTAGAGCGGGCAGATACGCAGTATTTT. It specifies CASSLERADTQYF.

The CDR3 spells CASSFAVSGANVLTF. The CDR3 nucleotides read TGTGCCAGCAGCTTTGCGGTCTCTGGGGCCAACGTCCTGACTTTC. The V gene is TRBV7-2, the J gene TRBJ2-6; no reliable D call. The ends were cut back, 3 bases at V and 0 bases at J, with 6 bases in the middle. The CDR3 runs 15 residues. Germline V gene lookup returns CDR1 SGHTA and CDR2 FQGNSA.

In DNA, the CDR3 is TGTGCCAGCAGTTTGGGGGGGGCATATGGCTACACCTTC. Translation gives CASSLGGAYGYTF. The chain links TRBV28 to TRBJ1-2, with D perhaps TRBD1 (6 bases). The CDR3 is 13 residues long. Trimming left V 3 bases short and J 5 bases short, with 10 bases between. Germline loops: CDR1 MDHEN, CDR2 SYDVKM.

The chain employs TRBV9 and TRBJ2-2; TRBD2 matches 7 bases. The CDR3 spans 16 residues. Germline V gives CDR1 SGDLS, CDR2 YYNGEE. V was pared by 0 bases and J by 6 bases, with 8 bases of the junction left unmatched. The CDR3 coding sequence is TGTGCCAGCAGCGTAGCCCGGACTAGTCGTGCCGGGGAGCTGTTTTTT. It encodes CASSVARTSRAGELFF.

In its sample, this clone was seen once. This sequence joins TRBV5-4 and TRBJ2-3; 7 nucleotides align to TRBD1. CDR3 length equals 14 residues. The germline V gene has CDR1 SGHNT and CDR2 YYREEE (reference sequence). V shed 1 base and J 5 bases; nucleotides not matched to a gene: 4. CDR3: CASSLRQGVDTQYF. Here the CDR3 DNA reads TGTGCCAGCAGCTTGAGACAGGGTGTAGATACGCAGTATTTT.

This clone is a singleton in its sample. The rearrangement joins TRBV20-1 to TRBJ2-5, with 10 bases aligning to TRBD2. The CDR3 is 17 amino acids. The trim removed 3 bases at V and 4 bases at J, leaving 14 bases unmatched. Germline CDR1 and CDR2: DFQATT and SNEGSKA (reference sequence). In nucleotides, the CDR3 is TGCAGTGCTAGTCCCGCTAGCGGGGGCCCGTCGGGAGAGACCCAGTACTTC. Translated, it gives CSASPASGGPSGETQYF.

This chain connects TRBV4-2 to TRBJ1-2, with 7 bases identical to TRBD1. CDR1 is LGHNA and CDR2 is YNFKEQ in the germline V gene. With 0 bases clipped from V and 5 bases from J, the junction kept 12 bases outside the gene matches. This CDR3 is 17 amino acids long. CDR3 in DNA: TGTGCCAGCAGCCAAGATGAGTGGGCCGGGACAGTGTATGGCTACACCTTC. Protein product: CASSQDEWAGTVYGYTF.

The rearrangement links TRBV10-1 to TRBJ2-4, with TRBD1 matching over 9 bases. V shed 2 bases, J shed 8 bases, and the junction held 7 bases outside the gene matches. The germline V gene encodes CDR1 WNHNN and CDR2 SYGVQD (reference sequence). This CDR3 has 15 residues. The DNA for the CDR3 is TGCGCCAGCAGTGAGCCCCGGGACAGGGTTGACATTCAGTACTTC. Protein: CASSEPRDRVDIQYF.

The CDR3 sequence is CASSESYGQILPYGYTF. The DNA of the CDR3 is TGTGCCAGCAGTGAATCTTACGGACAGATCTTACCCTATGGCTACACCTTC. The rearrangement joins TRBV2 to TRBJ1-2, with D possibly TRBD1 on 6 matching bases. CDR1 is SNHLY and CDR2 is FYNNEI in the germline V gene. Deletions cut 2 bases from V and 4 bases from J, with 20 bases between. CDR3 length: 17 amino acids.

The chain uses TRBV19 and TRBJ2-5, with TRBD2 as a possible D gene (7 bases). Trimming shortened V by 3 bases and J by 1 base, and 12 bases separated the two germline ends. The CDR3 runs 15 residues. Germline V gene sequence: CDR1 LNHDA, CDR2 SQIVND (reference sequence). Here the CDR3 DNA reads TGTGCCAGTAGTATCGGGGGGCAGCCCCAAGAGACCCAGTACTTC. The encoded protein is CASSIGGQPQETQYF. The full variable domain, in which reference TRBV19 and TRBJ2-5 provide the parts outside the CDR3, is DGGITQSPKYLFRKEGQNVTLSCEQNLNHDAMYWYRQDPGQGLRLIYYSQIVNDFQKGDIAEGYSVSREKKESFPLTVTSAQKNPTAFYLCASSIGGQPQETQYFGPGTRLLVL.

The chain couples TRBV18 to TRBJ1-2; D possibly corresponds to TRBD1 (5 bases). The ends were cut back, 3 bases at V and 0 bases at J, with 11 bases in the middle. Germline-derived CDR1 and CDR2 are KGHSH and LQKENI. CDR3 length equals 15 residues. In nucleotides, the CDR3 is TGTGCCAGCTCACCCTCGGGGGGAGCTAACTATGGCTACACCTTC. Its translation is CASSPSGGANYGYTF.

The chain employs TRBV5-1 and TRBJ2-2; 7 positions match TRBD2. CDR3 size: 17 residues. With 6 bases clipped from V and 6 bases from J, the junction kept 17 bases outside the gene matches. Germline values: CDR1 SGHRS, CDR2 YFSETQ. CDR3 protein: CASIRNPGGREAGELFF. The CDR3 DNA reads TGCGCCAGCATACGAAATCCCGGCGGGAGAGAGGCCGGGGAGCTGTTTTTT.

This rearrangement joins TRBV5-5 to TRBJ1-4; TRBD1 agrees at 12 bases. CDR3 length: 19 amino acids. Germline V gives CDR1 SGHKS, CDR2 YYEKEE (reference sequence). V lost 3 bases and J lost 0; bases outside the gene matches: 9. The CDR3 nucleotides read TGTGCCAGCAGCTCGCAATTGGGACAGGGGGCTTCAACTAATGAAAAACTGTTTTTT. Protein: CASSSQLGQGASTNEKLFF.

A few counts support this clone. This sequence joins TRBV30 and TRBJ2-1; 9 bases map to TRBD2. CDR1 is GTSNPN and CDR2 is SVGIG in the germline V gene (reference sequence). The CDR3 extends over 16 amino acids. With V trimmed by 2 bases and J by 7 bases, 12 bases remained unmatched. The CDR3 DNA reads TGTGCCTGGAGTCCCATATCAGCGGGAGGTCGGAATGAGCAGTTCTTC. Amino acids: CAWSPISAGGRNEQFF.

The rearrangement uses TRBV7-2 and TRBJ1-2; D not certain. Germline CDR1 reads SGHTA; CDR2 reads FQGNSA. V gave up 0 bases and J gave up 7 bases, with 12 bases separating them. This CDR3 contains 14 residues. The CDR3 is CASSLAEGFVGYTF. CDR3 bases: TGTGCCAGCAGCTTAGCGGAGGGTTTTGTTGGCTACACCTTC.

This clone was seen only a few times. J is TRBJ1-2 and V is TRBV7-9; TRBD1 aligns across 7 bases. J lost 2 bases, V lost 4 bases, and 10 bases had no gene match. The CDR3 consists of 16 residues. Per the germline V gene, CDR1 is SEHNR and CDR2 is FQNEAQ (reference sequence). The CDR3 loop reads CASSSPRGQYNYGYTF. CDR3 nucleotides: TGTGCCAGCAGCTCACCCCGGGGACAGTACAACTATGGCTACACCTTC.

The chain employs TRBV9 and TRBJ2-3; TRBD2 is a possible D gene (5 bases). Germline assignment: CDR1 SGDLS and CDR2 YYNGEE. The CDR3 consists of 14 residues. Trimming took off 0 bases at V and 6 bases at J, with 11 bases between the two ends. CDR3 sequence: CASSVVASSDTQYF. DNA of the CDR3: TGTGCCAGCAGCGTAGTAGCTAGCTCCGATACGCAGTATTTT. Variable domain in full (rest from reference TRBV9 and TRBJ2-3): DSGVTQTPKHLITATGQRVTLRCSPRSGDLSVYWYQQSLDQGLQFLIQYYNGEERAKGNILERFSAQQFPDLHSELNLSSLELGDSALYFCASSVVASSDTQYFGPGTRLTVL.

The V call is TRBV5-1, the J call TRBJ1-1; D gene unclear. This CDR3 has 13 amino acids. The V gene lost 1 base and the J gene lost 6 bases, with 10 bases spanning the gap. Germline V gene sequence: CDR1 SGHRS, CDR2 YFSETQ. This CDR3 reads CASSLRGGAEAFF. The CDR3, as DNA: TGCGCCAGCAGCTTGCGGGGAGGCGCTGAAGCTTTCTTT.

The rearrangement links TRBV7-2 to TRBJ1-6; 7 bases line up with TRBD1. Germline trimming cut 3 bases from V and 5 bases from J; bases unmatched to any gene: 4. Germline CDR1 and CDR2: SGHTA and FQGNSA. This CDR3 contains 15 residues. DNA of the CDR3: TGTGCCAGCAGCTTGAACAGGGGAAATAATTCACCCCTCCACTTT. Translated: CASSLNRGNNSPLHF. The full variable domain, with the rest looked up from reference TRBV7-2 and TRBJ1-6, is GAGVSQSPSNKVTEKGKDVELRCDPISGHTALYWYRQSLGQGLEFLIYFQGNSAPDKSGLPSDRFSAERTGGSVSTLTIQRTQQEDSAVYLCASSLNRGNNSPLHFGNGTRLTVT.

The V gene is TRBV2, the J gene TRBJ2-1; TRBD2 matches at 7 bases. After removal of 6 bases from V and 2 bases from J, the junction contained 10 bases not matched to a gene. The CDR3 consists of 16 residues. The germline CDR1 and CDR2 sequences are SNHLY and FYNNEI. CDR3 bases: TGTGCCAGCAGGGACCCAGCGGGGAAAACCTACAATGAGCAGTTCTTC. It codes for CASRDPAGKTYNEQFF.

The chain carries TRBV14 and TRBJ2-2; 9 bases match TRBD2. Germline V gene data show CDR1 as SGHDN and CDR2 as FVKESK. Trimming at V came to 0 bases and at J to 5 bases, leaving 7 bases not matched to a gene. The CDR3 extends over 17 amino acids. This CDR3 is CASSQDLAGWRTGELFF. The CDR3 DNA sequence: TGTGCCAGCAGCCAAGATCTAGCGGGATGGAGGACCGGGGAGCTGTTTTTT.

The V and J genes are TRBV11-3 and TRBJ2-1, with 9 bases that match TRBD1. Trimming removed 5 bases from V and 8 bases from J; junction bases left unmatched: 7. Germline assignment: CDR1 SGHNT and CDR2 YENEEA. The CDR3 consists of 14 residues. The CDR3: CASSSRDRVDEQFF. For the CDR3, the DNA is TGTGCCAGCAGCAGCCGGGACAGGGTTGATGAGCAGTTCTTC.

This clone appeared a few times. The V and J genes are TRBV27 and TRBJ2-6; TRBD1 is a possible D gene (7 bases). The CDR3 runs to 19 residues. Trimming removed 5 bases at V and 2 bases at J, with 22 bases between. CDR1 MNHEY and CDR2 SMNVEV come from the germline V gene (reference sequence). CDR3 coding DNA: TGTGCCAGCAGTCCTCGGGGGACAGTATTTTCGGCTGGGGCCAACGTCCTGACTTTC. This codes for CASSPRGTVFSAGANVLTF.

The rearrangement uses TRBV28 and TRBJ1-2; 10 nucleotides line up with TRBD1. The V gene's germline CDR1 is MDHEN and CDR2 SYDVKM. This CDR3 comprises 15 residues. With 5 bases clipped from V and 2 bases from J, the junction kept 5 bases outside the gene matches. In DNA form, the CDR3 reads TGTGCCAGCAGTCCTGCGACAGGGGGCAACTATGGCTACACCTTC. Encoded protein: CASSPATGGNYGYTF.